This T cell receptor (beta chain) stems from a study of Graves' ophthalmopathy and Graves' hyperthyroidism. Serum thyroxine and TRAb, along with clinical symptoms, thyroid ultrasound and orbital computed tomography, were what diagnosis relied on. PBMCs were isolated from an approximately 10 ml sample of fresh peripheral blood. Amplification of the TCR beta CDR3 regions used RNA transcripts (as template). An opening RT-PCR round employed HTBI primers and preceded a second-round multiplex PCR. TCRdb called the multiplex PCR reads again in MiXCR, with one record for every CDR3 protein. The table has 150,000 to 200,000 distinct CDR3 sequences, roughly two fifths seen once. The germline V gene has CDR1 MNHEY and CDR2 SVGEGT. The CDR3 has 13 residues. Trimming removed 6 bases from V and 1 base from J; junction bases left unmatched: 2.

This chain uses TRBV6-2 or TRBV6-3 with TRBJ2-7; 8 bases match TRBD1. This clonotype originated in a man between 25 and 39 years old with Graves' ophthalmopathy. The material sequenced was peripheral blood. CDR3 bases: TGTGCCAGCAGAGGACAGGGTTCCTACGAGCAGTACTTC. Translating it yields CASRGQGSYEQYF.